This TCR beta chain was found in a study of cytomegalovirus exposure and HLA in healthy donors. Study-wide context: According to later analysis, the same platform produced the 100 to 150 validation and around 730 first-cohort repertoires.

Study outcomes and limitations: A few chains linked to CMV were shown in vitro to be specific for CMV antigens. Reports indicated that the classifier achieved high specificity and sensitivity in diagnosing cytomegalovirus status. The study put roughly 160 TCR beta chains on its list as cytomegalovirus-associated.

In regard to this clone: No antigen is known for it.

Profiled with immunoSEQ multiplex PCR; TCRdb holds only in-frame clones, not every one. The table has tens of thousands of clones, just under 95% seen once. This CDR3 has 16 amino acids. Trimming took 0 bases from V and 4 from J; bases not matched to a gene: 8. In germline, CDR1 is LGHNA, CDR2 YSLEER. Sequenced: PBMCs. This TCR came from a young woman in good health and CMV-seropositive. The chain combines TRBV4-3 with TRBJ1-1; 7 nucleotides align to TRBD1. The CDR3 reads CASSQDSYQGGTEAFF. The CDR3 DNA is TGCGCCAGCAGCCAAGATTCGTACCAGGGGGGCACTGAAGCTTTCTTT.